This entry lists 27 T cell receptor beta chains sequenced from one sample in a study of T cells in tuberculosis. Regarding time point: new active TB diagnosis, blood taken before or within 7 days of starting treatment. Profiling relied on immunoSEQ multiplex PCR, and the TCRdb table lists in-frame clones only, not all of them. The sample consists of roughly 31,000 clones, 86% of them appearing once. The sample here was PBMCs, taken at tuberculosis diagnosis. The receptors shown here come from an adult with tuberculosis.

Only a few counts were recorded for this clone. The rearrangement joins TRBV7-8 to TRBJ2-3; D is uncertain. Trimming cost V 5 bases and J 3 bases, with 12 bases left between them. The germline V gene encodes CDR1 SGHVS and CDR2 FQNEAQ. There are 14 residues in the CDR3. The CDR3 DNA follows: TGTGCCAGCAGCGCCGTTCAGAAGACAGATACGCAGTATTTT. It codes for CASSAVQKTDTQYF.

The CDR3 coding sequence is TGCGCCAGCAGCTTGGGGGTGAGCTACGGGGAGGGAGAGACCCAGTACTTC. Amino acid sequence: CASSLGVSYGEGETQYF. The chain uses TRBV5-1 and TRBJ2-5, with TRBD2 matching 7 bases. The V and J ends lost 0 bases and 4 bases, in that order; junction bases with no gene match: 12. The CDR3 is made up of 17 amino acids. Germline CDR1 SGHRS, CDR2 YFSETQ.

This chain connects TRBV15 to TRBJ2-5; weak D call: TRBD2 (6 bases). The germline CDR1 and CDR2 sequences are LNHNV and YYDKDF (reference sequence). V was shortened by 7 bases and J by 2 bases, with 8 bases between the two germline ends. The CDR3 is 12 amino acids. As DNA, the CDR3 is TGTGCCACCAAGGGACTGCAAGAGACCCAGTACTTC. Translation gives CATKGLQETQYF.

CDR3 DNA sequence: TGTGCCAGGACAGGGGACTCTGAAGCTTTCTTT. Translated, it gives CARTGDSEAFF. The chain recombines TRBV2 with TRBJ1-1; 8 bases match TRBD1. The trim removed 9 bases at V and 6 bases at J, leaving 3 bases unmatched. Per the germline V gene, CDR1 is SNHLY and CDR2 is FYNNEI. This CDR3 region has 11 residues.

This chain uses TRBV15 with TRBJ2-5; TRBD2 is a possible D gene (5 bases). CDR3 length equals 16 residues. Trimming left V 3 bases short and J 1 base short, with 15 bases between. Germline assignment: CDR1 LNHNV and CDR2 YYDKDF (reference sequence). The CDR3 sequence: CATSSSGLSFQETQYF. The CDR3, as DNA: TGTGCCACCAGCAGCTCCGGACTGTCATTCCAAGAGACCCAGTACTTC. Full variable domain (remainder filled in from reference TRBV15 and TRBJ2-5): DAMVIQNPRYQVTQFGKPVTLSCSQTLNHNVMYWYQQKSSQAPKLLFHYYDKDFNNEADTPDNFQSRRPNTSFCFLDIRSPGLGDTAMYLCATSSSGLSFQETQYFGPGTRLLVL.

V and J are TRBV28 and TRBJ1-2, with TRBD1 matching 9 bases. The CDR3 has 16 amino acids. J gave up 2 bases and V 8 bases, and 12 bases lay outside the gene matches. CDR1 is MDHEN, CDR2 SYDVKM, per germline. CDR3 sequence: CASGDLPGQGNYGYTF. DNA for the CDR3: TGTGCCAGCGGTGATTTACCGGGACAGGGAAACTATGGCTACACCTTC.

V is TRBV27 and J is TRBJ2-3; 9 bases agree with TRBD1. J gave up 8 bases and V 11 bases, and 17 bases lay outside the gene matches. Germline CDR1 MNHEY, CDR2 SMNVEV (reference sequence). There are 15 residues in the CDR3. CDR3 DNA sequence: TGTGCCTTTCGGCCGGGACAGGGAAGGCCTGGTACGCAGTATTTT. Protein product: CAFRPGQGRPGTQYF.

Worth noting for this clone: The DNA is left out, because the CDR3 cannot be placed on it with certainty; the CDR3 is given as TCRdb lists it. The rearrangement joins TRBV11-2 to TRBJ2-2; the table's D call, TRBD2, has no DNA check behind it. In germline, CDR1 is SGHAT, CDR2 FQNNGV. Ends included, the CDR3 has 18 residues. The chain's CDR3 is CASSPRLSNLRTPGSCFF.

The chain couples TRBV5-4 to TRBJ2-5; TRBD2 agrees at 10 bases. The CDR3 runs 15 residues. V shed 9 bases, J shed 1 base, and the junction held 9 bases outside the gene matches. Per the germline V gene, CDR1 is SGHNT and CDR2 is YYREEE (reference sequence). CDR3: CATRALAGAQETQYF. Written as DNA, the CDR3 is TGTGCCACGAGGGCCCTAGCGGGGGCCCAAGAGACCCAGTACTTC.

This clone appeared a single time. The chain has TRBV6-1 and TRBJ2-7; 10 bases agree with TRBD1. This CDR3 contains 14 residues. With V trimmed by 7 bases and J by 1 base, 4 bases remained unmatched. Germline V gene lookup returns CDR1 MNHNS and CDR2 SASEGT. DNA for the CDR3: TGTGCCAGCATCCGGGACAGGGGTTCCTACGAGCAGTACTTC. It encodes CASIRDRGSYEQYF.

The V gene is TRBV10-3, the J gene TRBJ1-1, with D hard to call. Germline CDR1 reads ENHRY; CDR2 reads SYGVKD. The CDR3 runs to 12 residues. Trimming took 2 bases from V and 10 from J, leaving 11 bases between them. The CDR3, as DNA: TGTGCCATCAGTGAGGGAGTGGAAAGAGCTTTCTTT. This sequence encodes CAISEGVERAFF.

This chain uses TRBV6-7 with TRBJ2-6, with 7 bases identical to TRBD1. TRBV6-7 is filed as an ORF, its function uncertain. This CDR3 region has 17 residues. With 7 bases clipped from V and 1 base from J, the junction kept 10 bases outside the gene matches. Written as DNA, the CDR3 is TGTGCCAGCACCCAAACAGGGGTCCATTCTGGGGCCAACGTCCTGACTTTC. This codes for CASTQTGVHSGANVLTF.

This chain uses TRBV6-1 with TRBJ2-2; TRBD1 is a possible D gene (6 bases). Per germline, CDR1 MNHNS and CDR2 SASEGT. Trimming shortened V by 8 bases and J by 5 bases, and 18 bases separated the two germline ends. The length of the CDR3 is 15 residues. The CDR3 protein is CASRDRHHLTGELFF. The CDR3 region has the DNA TGTGCCAGCCGAGACAGGCACCACCTAACCGGGGAGCTGTTTTTT.

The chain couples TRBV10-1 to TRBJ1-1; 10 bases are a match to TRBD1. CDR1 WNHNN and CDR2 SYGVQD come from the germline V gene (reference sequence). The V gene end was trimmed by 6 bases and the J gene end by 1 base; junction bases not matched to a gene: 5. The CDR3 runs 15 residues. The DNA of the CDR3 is TGCGCCAGCAGCCTAAGGGACAGGGGGAACACTGAAGCTTTCTTT. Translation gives CASSLRDRGNTEAFF.

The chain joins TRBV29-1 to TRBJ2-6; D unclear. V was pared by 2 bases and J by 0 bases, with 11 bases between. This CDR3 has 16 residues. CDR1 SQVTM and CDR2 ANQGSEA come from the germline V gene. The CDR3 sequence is CSVENPVLSGANVLTF. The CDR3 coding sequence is TGCAGCGTTGAAAATCCAGTCCTCTCTGGGGCCAACGTCCTGACTTTC.

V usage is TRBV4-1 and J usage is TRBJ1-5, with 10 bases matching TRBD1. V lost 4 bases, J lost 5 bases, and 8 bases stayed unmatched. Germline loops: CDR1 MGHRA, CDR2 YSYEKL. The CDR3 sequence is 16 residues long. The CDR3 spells CASSLGETGGDQPQHF. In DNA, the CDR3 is TGCGCCAGCAGCCTAGGTGAGACAGGGGGCGATCAGCCCCAGCATTTT.

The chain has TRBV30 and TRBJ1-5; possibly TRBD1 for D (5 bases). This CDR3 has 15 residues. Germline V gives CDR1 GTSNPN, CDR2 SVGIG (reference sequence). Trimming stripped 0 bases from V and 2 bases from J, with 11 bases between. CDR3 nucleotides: TGTGCCTGGAGTGTCGGGGGGAGCGGCAATCAGCCCCAGCATTTT. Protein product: CAWSVGGSGNQPQHF.

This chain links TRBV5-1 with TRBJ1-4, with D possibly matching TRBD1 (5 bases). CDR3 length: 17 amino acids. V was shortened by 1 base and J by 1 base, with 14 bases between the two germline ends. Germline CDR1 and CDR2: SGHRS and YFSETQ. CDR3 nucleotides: TGCGCCAGCAGCTTGAATTGGCCCAGGGAAACTAATGAAAAACTGTTTTTT. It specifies CASSLNWPRETNEKLFF.

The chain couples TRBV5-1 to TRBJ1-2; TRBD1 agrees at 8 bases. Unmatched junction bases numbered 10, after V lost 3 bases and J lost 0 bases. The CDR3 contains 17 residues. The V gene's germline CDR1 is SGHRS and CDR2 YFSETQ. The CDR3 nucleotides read TGCGCCAGCAGCTCCCGACAGGGGCCCACGTCTAACTATGGCTACACCTTC. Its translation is CASSSRQGPTSNYGYTF.

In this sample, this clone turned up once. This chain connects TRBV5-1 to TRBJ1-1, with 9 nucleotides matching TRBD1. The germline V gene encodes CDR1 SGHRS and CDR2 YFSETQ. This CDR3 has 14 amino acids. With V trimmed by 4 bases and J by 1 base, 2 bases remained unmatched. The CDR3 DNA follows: TGCGCCAGCAGCGTACAGGGGGCGAACACTGAAGCTTTCTTT. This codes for CASSVQGANTEAFF. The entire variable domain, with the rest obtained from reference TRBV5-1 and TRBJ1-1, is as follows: KAGVTQTPRYLIKTRGQQVTLSCSPISGHRSVSWYQQTPGQGLQFLFEYFSETQRNKGNFPGRFSGRQFSNSRSEMNVSTLELGDSALYLCASSVQGANTEAFFGQGTRLTVV.

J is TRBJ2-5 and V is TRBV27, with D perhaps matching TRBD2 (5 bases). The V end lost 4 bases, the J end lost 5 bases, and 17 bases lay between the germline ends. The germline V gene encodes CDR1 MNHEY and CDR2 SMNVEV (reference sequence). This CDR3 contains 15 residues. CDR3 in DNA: TGTGCCAGCAGTTCATCACTAGGTCCTACGGAGACCCAGTACTTC. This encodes CASSSSLGPTETQYF.

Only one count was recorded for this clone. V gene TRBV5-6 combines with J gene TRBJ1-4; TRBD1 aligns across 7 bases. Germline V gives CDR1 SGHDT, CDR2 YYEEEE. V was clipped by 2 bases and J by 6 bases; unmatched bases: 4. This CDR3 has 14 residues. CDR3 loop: CASSLAGTDEKLFF. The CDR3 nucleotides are TGTGCCAGCAGCTTAGCCGGGACAGATGAAAAACTGTTTTTT.

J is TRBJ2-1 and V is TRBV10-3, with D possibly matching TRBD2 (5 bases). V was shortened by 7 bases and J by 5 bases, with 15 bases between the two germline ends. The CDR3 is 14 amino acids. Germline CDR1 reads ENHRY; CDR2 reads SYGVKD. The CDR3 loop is CAIKGERRNNEQFF. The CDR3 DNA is TGTGCCATCAAGGGTGAGCGGAGGAACAATGAGCAGTTCTTC.

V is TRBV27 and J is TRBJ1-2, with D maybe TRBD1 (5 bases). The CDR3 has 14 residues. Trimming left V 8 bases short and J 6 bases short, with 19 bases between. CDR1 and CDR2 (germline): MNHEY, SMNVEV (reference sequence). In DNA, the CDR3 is TGTGCCAGCGGTAGGCAGGGCTCAGGGCATGGCTACACCTTC. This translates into CASGRQGSGHGYTF.

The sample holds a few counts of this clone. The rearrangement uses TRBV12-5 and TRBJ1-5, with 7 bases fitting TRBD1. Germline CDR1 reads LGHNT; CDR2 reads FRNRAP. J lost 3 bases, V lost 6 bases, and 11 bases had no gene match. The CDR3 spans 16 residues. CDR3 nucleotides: TGTGCTAGTGGCAACCCCCGGGGACAGCTCAATCAGCCCCAGCATTTT. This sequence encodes CASGNPRGQLNQPQHF.

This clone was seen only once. CDR3: CAWSSGGPNTDTQYF. CDR3 nucleotides: TGTGCCTGGTCAAGCGGGGGGCCCAACACAGATACGCAGTATTTT. The chain combines TRBV30 with TRBJ2-3, with 9 bases fitting TRBD2. With 5 bases clipped from V and 2 bases from J, the junction kept 8 bases outside the gene matches. CDR1 is GTSNPN, CDR2 SVGIG, per germline (reference sequence). This CDR3 contains 15 residues.

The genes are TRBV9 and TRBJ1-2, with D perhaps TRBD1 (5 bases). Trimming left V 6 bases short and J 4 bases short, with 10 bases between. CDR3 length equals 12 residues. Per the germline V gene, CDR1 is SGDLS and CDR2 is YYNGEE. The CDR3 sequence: CASNTQGYGYTF. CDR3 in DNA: TGTGCCAGCAACACTCAGGGCTATGGCTACACCTTC.